The 5 T cell receptor beta chains below were found in one sample sequenced in a study of cytotoxic CD8 clonotypes in ibrutinib-treated CLL. The method was immunoSEQ multiplex PCR; TCRdb's version includes in-frame clones alone and lacks a portion of them. Of about 200,000 clones in the sample, 79% were seen once. This material consisted of PBMCs, taken after 12 months of ibrutinib treatment. The receptors shown here come from a human donor with chronic lymphocytic leukemia.

The gene calls are TRBV7-2 and TRBJ2-3; the D is unclear. Germline CDR1 and CDR2: SGHTA and FQGNSA. V lost 3 bases and J 7 bases, leaving 5 bases between the germline ends. The CDR3 covers 11 residues. Here the CDR3 DNA reads TGTGCCAGCAGCTTGTTTAATACGCAGTATTTT. Translating gives CASSLFNTQYF.

The DNA of the CDR3 is TGTGCCAGCAGACAAACCGGGACAGGTCTTGAAAAACTGTTTTTT. Its protein is CASRQTGTGLEKLFF. This chain connects TRBV11-2 to TRBJ1-4, with 8 nucleotides matching TRBD1. Germline assignment: CDR1 SGHAT and CDR2 FQNNGV. This CDR3 contains 15 residues. Losses at the gene ends were 6 bases for V and 7 bases for J; bases not matched to a gene: 10.

CDR3 in amino acids: CASSEPGDTEAFF. In DNA form, the CDR3 reads TGTGCCAGCAGTGAGCCAGGGGATACTGAAGCTTTCTTT. The chain recombines TRBV6-4 with TRBJ1-1; perhaps TRBD1 as D (6 bases). The CDR3 spans 13 residues. Germline values: CDR1 MRHNA, CDR2 SNTAGT. The V and J ends lost 3 bases and 5 bases respectively, with 10 bases between them.

This chain links TRBV30 with TRBJ1-6; D is perhaps TRBD1 (5 bases). Trimming left V 5 bases short and J 5 bases short, with 25 bases between. CDR1 is GTSNPN, CDR2 SVGIG, per germline (reference sequence). The CDR3 runs to 18 residues. The CDR3 is CAWERGPPGTSNNSPLHF. CDR3 bases: TGTGCCTGGGAGAGGGGACCGCCCGGAACCTCTAATAATTCACCCCTCCACTTT.

The chain recombines TRBV5-1 with TRBJ2-1; 11 nucleotides line up with TRBD2. The CDR3 totals 16 residues. Trimming took 4 bases from V and 0 from J; bases not matched to a gene: 3. The V gene's germline CDR1 is SGHRS and CDR2 YFSETQ. In DNA form, the CDR3 reads TGCGCCAGCAGCGCCGGACTAGCGGGCTCCTACAATGAGCAGTTCTTC. Translating it yields CASSAGLAGSYNEQFF.